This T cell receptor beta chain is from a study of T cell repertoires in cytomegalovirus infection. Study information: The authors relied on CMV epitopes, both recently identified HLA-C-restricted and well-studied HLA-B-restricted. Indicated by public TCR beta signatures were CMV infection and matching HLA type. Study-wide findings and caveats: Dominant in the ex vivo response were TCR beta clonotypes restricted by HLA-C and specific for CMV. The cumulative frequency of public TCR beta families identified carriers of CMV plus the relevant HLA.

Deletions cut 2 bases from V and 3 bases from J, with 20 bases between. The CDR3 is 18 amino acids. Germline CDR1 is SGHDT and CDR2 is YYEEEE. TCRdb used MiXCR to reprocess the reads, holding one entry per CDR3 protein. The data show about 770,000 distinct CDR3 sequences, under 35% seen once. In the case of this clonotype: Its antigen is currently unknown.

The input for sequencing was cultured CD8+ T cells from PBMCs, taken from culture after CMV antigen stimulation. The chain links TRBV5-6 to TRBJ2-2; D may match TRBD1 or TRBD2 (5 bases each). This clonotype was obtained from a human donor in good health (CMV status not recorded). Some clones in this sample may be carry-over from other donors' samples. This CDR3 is CASSFPGPLQEDTGELFF. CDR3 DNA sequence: TGTGCCAGCAGCTTTCCGGGACCTCTACAAGAGGACACCGGGGAGCTGTTTTTT. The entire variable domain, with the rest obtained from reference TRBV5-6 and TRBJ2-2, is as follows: DAGVTQSPTHLIKTRGQQVTLRCSPKSGHDTVSWYQQALGQGPQFIFQYYEEEERQRGNFPDRFSGHQFPNYSSELNVNALLLGDSALYLCASSFPGPLQEDTGELFFGEGSRLTVL.